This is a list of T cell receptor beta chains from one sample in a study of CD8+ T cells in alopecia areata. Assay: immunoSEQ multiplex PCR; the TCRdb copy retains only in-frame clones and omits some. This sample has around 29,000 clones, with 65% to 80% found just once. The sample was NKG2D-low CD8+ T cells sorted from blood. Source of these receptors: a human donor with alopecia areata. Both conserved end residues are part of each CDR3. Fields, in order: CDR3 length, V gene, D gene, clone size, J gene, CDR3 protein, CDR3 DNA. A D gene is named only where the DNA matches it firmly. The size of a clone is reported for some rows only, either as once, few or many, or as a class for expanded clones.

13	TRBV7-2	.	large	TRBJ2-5	CASSQDLGETQYF	TGTGCCAGCAGCCAGGACCTGGGGGAGACCCAGTACTTC
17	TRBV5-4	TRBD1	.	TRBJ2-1	CASSLGPGTGGWDEQFF	TGTGCCAGCAGCTTGGGACCCGGGACAGGGGGCTGGGATGAGCAGTTCTTC
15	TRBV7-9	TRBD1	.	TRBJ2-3	CASSYGQGGTDTQYF	TGTGCCAGCAGTTATGGACAGGGCGGCACAGATACGCAGTATTTT
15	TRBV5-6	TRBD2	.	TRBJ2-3	CASRILAGGIDTQYF	TGTGCCAGCAGAATTTTAGCGGGAGGGATAGATACGCAGTATTTT
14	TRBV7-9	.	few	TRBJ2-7	CASDSPEASYEQYF	TGTGCCAGCGACTCCCCCGAGGCCTCCTACGAGCAGTACTTC
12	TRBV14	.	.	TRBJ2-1	CASSPSVNEQFF	TGTGCCAGCAGCCCCAGTGTAAATGAGCAGTTCTTC
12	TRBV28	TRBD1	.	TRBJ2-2	CASSTRGRELFF	TGTGCCAGCAGTACCAGGGGGCGGGAGCTGTTTTTT
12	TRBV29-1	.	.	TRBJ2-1	CSGVRRDNEQFF	TGCAGCGGGGTACGACGGGACAATGAGCAGTTCTTC
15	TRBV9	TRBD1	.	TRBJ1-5	CASSKGQYSNQPQHF	TGTGCCAGCAGCAAGGGACAGTATAGCAATCAGCCCCAGCATTTT
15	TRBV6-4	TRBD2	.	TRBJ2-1	CASSAEYGGYNEQFF	TGTGCCAGCAGTGCGGAATACGGGGGGTACAATGAGCAGTTCTTC
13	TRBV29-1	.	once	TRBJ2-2	CSVSGTNTGELFF	TGCAGCGTTTCCGGGACGAACACCGGGGAGCTGTTTTTT
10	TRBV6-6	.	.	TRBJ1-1	CATQNTEAFF	TGTGCCACTCAAAACACTGAAGCTTTCTTT
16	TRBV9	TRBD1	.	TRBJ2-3	CASSVRWGQGADTQYF	TGTGCCAGCAGCGTAAGATGGGGACAGGGAGCAGATACGCAGTATTTT
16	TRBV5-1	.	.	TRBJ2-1	CASSLPRDLSYNEQFF	TGCGCCAGCAGCTTACCCCGGGACCTTTCCTACAATGAGCAGTTCTTC
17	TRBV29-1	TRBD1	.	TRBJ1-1	CSVEGAETGGMNTEAFF	TGCAGCGTTGAGGGGGCCGAGACAGGGGGCATGAACACTGAAGCTTTCTTT
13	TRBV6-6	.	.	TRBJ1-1	CASQHGENTEAFF	TGTGCCAGCCAGCATGGGGAGAACACTGAAGCTTTCTTT
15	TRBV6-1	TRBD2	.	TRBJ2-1	CASSTTSGSANEQFF	TGTGCCAGCAGTACCACTAGCGGGAGTGCCAATGAGCAGTTCTTC
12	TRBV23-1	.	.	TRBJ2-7	CASSQSGDEQYF	TGCGCCAGCAGTCAATCGGGGGACGAGCAGTACTTC
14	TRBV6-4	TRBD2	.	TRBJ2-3	CASSERGGTDTQYF	TGTGCCAGCAGTGAGCGGGGGGGCACAGATACGCAGTATTTT
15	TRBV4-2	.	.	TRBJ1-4	CASSPGIQDNEKLFF	TGTGCCAGCAGCCCCGGGATCCAAGATAATGAAAAACTGTTTTTT
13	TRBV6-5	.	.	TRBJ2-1	CASTSGEYNEQFF	TGTGCCAGCACATCAGGGGAATACAATGAGCAGTTCTTC
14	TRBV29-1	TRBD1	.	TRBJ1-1	CSVSGTGGTGEAFF	TGCAGCGTTTCCGGGACAGGGGGGACCGGAGAAGCTTTCTTT
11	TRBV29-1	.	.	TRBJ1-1	CSVEDIISAFF	TGCAGCGTTGAAGACATAATTTCGGCTTTCTTT
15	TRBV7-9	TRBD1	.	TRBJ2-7	CASSLLGTGVDEQYF	TGTGCCAGCAGCTTATTAGGGACAGGGGTCGACGAGCAGTACTTC
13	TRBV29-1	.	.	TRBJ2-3	CSVFVGTDDTQYF	TGCAGCGTTTTCGTCGGGACCGATGATACGCAGTATTTT
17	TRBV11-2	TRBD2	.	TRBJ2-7	CASSFHDTGLASYEQYF	TGTGCCAGCAGCTTTCACGATACGGGACTAGCTTCCTACGAGCAGTACTTC
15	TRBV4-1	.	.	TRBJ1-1	CASSQRTGGDTEAFF	TGCGCCAGCAGCCAACGTACAGGAGGGGACACTGAAGCTTTCTTT
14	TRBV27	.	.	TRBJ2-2	CASSLEGYTGELFF	TGTGCCAGCAGTTTGGAGGGGTACACCGGGGAGCTGTTTTTT
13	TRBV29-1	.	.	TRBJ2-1	CSVHLGSYNEQFF	TGCAGCGTTCACCTCGGGTCCTACAATGAGCAGTTCTTC
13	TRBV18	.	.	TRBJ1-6	CASSPPHTEGLHF	TGTGCCAGCTCACCACCCCATACCGAGGGCCTCCACTTT
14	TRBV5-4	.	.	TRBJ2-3	CASSLATSWDTQYF	TGTGCCAGCAGCTTGGCCACTAGTTGGGATACGCAGTATTTT
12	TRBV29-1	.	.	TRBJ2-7	CSGTGPGYEQYF	TGCAGCGGAACGGGACCCGGTTACGAGCAGTACTTC
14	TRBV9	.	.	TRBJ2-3	CASSVQGDTDTQYF	TGTGCCAGCAGCGTACAAGGAGACACAGATACGCAGTATTTT
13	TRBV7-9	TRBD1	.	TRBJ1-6	CASSDRVFSPLHF	TGTGCCAGCAGTGACAGGGTATTTTCACCCCTCCACTTT
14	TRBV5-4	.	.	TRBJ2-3	CASSLALDQDTQYF	TGTGCCAGCAGCTTGGCCTTAGACCAAGATACGCAGTATTTT
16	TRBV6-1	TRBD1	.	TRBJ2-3	CASSEGTGQGADTQYF	TGTGCCAGCAGTGAAGGTACGGGACAGGGCGCAGATACGCAGTATTTT
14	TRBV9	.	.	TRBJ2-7	CASSQADESYEQYF	TGTGCCAGCAGCCAAGCGGACGAGTCCTACGAGCAGTACTTC
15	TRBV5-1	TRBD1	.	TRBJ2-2	CASSSGQGNTGELFF	TGCGCCAGCAGCTCTGGACAGGGAAACACCGGGGAGCTGTTTTTT
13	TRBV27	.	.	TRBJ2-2	CASCLLGTGELFF	TGTGCAAGCTGTCTATTGGGAACCGGGGAGCTGTTTTTT
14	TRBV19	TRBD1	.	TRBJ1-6	CASDSGQAYSPLHF	TGTGCCAGCGACTCGGGACAGGCATATTCACCCCTCCACTTT
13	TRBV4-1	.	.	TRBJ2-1	CASSLGRSAEQFF	TGCGCCAGCAGCCTCGGTCGGTCGGCTGAGCAGTTCTTC
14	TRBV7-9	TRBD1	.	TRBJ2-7	CASSQGQGVNEQYF	TGTGCCAGCAGCCAGGGACAGGGGGTAAACGAGCAGTACTTC
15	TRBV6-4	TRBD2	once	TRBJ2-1	CASSEGTSGSVEQFF	TGTGCCAGCAGTGAGGGGACTAGCGGGAGCGTTGAGCAGTTCTTC
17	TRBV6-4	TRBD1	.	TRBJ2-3	CASSDTGPGQGTDTQYF	TGTGCCAGCAGTGACACGGGACCGGGACAGGGCACAGATACGCAGTATTTT
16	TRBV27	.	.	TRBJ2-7	CASSFYGSRFPYEQYF	TGTGCCAGCAGTTTTTACGGGAGCCGTTTCCCCTACGAGCAGTACTTC